Presented here are 16 T cell receptor beta chains from one specimen sequenced in a study of vaccination effects on CD4 cells after COVID-19. Antigen-specific CD4+ T cells were expanded (with viral peptide pools) by the ViraFEST assay ahead of sequencing. It was after roughly 11 days of culture that CD4+ T cells were isolated. Either the mRNA-1273 or the BNT162b2 vaccine was given to participants as two doses. These receptors are not linked to any known antigen. Libraries were prepared by immunoSEQ multiplex PCR; TCRdb keeps only in-frame clonotypes and omits some of them. This table has under 80,000 clones, roughly 79% appearing once. Sequenced here: CD4+ T cells from PBMCs cultured with HCoV-OC43 spike peptides, sampled after COVID-19 vaccination. Described subset: HCoV-OC43 spike overlapping peptide pool stimulation. Every receptor here comes from a human donor who received a COVID-19 vaccine.

V gene TRBV18 combines with J gene TRBJ2-7, with TRBD1 matching 7 bases. There are 14 residues in the CDR3. Per germline, CDR1 KGHSH and CDR2 LQKENI. V dropped 6 bases and J dropped 2; count of bases not matched to a gene: 7. This CDR3 reads CASSPETGPYEQYV. CDR3 sequence (DNA): TGTGCCAGCTCTCCAGAGACAGGGCCCTACGAGCAGTACGTC.

The chain links TRBV24-1 to TRBJ1-2; maybe TRBD1 (5 bases). The CDR3 sequence is 16 residues long. The germline gives CDR1 KGHDR, CDR2 SFDVKD. V was clipped by 3 bases and J by 5 bases, with 18 bases between them. The DNA for the CDR3 is TGTGCCACCAGTGATCCGGCATCGGGACGAAATTATGGCTACACCTTC. It encodes CATSDPASGRNYGYTF.

CDR3 DNA: TGCGCCAGCAGTGATTCGGGACAGCTGCTCAATGAGCAGTTCTTC. Translating it yields CASSDSGQLLNEQFF. The chain combines TRBV10-1 with TRBJ2-1, with 7 bases identical to TRBD1. CDR1 and CDR2 (germline): WNHNN, SYGVQD (reference sequence). This CDR3 has 15 amino acids. V dropped 3 bases and J dropped 6; count of bases not matched to a gene: 8.

V and J are TRBV10-3 and TRBJ1-2; D remains ambiguous. CDR3 length: 13 amino acids. Trimming cost V 4 bases and J 4 bases, with 10 bases left between them. CDR1 ENHRY and CDR2 SYGVKD come from the germline V gene. The CDR3 nucleotides read TGTGCCATCAGTGCGGAACCGGCCTATGGCTACACCTTC. Protein product: CAISAEPAYGYTF.

This sequence joins TRBV19 and TRBJ1-2, with D maybe TRBD1 (5 bases). Per germline, CDR1 LNHDA and CDR2 SQIVND (reference sequence). The germline V and J ends were trimmed by 6 bases and 1 base, with 18 bases remaining between them. The CDR3 totals 16 residues. CDR3 amino acids: CASSLTWDGDNYGYTF. For the CDR3, the DNA is TGTGCCAGTAGCCTGACCTGGGACGGGGATAACTATGGCTACACCTTC.

This chain connects TRBV6-6 to TRBJ1-5; D call uncertain. The CDR3 runs 13 residues. Germline-derived CDR1 and CDR2 are MNHNY and SVGAGI (reference sequence). The V gene lost 0 bases and the J gene lost 6 bases, with 6 bases spanning the gap. Here the CDR3 DNA reads TGTGCCAGCAGTTACTCGTACGGTCAGCCCCAGCATTTT. It translates to CASSYSYGQPQHF.

J is TRBJ2-5 and V is TRBV5-1; perhaps TRBD2 as D (6 bases). CDR1 and CDR2 from the germline V gene are SGHRS and YFSETQ. Deletions cut 3 bases from V and 3 bases from J, with 15 bases between. This CDR3 has 15 residues. CDR3 DNA: TGCGCCAGCAGCTCGACCCCGGGACTGGAAGAGACCCAGTACTTC. Protein sequence: CASSSTPGLEETQYF.

The chain employs TRBV6-2 or TRBV6-3 and TRBJ1-6; no firm D call. The V end lost 0 bases, the J end lost 14 bases, and 11 bases lay between the germline ends. The CDR3 is made up of 13 amino acids. CDR1 MNHEY and CDR2 SVGEGT come from the germline V gene. CDR3 coding DNA: TGTGCCAGCAGTTACTCGGTAGAGACCACCCTCCACTTT. Translation gives CASSYSVETTLHF.

This rearrangement joins TRBV11-2 to TRBJ2-7; the match to TRBD2 covers 8 bases. This CDR3 spans 17 amino acids. Per germline, CDR1 SGHAT and CDR2 FQNNGV. V lost 1 base to trimming and J lost 4 bases; unmatched junction nucleotides: 12. The CDR3 DNA reads as TGTGCCAGCAGCTTAGCATTACGTCGGGGGGGGCGTTACGAGCAGTACGTC. This codes for CASSLALRRGGRYEQYV.

This clone was seen just once. The genes are TRBV7-3 and TRBJ2-5, with D possibly TRBD1 on 6 matching bases. CDR3 length: 14 amino acids. Germline values: CDR1 SGHTA, CDR2 FQGTGA. Trimming pared 4 bases from V and 1 base from J, leaving 10 bases between. The CDR3 DNA follows: TGTGCCAGCAGCTCACAGGGTGGCCAAGAGACCCAGTACTTC. It is translated as CASSSQGGQETQYF.

V gene TRBV5-1 combines with J gene TRBJ2-2; weak D call: TRBD2 (5 bases). From germline, CDR1 is SGHRS and CDR2 YFSETQ. V lost 0 bases to trimming and J lost 7 bases, with 13 bases between them. The CDR3 extends over 15 amino acids. This CDR3 reads CASSLETPGNGELFF. As DNA, the CDR3 is TGCGCCAGCAGCTTGGAAACTCCCGGGAACGGGGAGCTGTTTTTT.

The chain combines TRBV19 with TRBJ1-1; D is unclear. The CDR3 contains 13 residues. The ends were cut back, 6 bases at V and 1 base at J, with 9 bases in the middle. The V gene's germline CDR1 is LNHDA and CDR2 SQIVND (reference sequence). Here the CDR3 DNA reads TGTGCCAGTAGGAGCTCGGCGAACACTGAAGCTTTCTTT. Protein: CASRSSANTEAFF. The whole variable domain, remainder taken from reference TRBV19 and TRBJ1-1, is DGGITQSPKYLFRKEGQNVTLSCEQNLNHDAMYWYRQDPGQGLRLIYYSQIVNDFQKGDIAEGYSVSREKKESFPLTVTSAQKNPTAFYLCASRSSANTEAFFGQGTRLTVV.

V gene TRBV2 combines with J gene TRBJ2-1; no reliable D call. The CDR3 loop spans 12 amino acids. Trimming removed 6 bases at V and 15 bases at J, with 18 bases between. The germline V gene has CDR1 SNHLY and CDR2 FYNNEI. CDR3 bases: TGTGCCAGCAGGTCTGACTCAGAGGTTAGGTTCTTC. Translating it yields CASRSDSEVRFF. Looking up the rest from reference TRBV2 and TRBJ2-1 gives the full variable domain: EPEVTQTPSHQVTQMGQEVILRCVPISNHLYFYWYRQILGQKVEFLVSFYNNEISEKSEIFDDQFSVERPDGSNFTLKIRSTKLEDSAMYFCASRSDSEVRFFGPGTRLTVL.

J is TRBJ2-7 and V is TRBV5-5; D not certain. The CDR3 is made up of 16 amino acids. Germline values: CDR1 SGHKS, CDR2 YYEKEE (reference sequence). With 0 bases removed from V and 2 bases from J, the gap between germline ends came to 15 bases. Here the CDR3 DNA reads TGTGCCAGCAGCTTGGGGTACGGATGGGCTACCTACGAGCAGTACGTC. Protein: CASSLGYGWATYEQYV.

This clone occurred once. The chain employs TRBV29-1 and TRBJ2-4, with D perhaps matching TRBD2 (5 bases). The CDR3 consists of 11 residues. CDR1 is SQVTM and CDR2 is ANQGSEA in the germline V gene. V was shortened by 4 bases and J by 10 bases, with 11 bases between the two germline ends. CDR3 amino acids: CSVAREDIQYF. The CDR3 bases are TGCAGCGTTGCGAGGGAAGATATTCAGTACTTC.

About this clone itself: Other DNA variants within this sample encode the same CDR3. This chain uses TRBV18 with TRBJ2-5; D may match TRBD1 or TRBD2 (5 bases each). The CDR3 loop spans 14 amino acids. The V end lost 3 bases, the J end lost 5 bases, and 13 bases lay between the germline ends. CDR1 is KGHSH and CDR2 is LQKENI in the germline V gene. Written as DNA, the CDR3 is TGTGCCAGCTCACCGTCCGGGGCCGGGGAGACCCAGTACTTC. It yields the protein CASSPSGAGETQYF.